This T cell receptor beta chain came from a study of CD8 T cells in ankylosing spondylitis. Study-level results: CD8+ cells made up the disease-linked clones, which were relatively rare in peripheral blood.

TCRdb re-called the 5' RACE reads with MiXCR, one entry per CDR3 protein. The table has fewer than 250,000 distinct CDR3 sequences, over 9.5% seen once. This clonotype has a count of ten or more. Its target is unknown. V shed 10 bases, J shed 5 bases, and the junction held 6 bases outside the gene matches. The CDR3 consists of 12 residues. Sequences were obtained from blood, either unsorted or a sorted T cell fraction (not recorded which). The chain employs TRBV12-3 or TRBV12-4 and TRBJ2-5, with TRBD2 identical over 8 bases. The source of this sequence is a male donor with ankylosing spondylitis or in good health (not recorded which). In DNA, the CDR3 is TGTGCCACCGGGACTAGACCGGAGACCCAGTACTTC. Translating gives CATGTRPETQYF.